The present entry profiles one TCR beta chain with its context. The antigen is undetermined. These data originate in a study of shared clonotypes between healthy human individuals. Overall study results and limits: The study drew on few donors, limiting represented genetic and exposure-history diversity.

With 5 bases removed from V and 5 bases from J, the gap between germline ends came to 13 bases. Germline CDR1 is SEHNR and CDR2 is FQNEAQ (reference sequence). The length of the CDR3 is 13 residues. In the source study's methods: ImmunoSEQ supplied junction-only sequences lacking quality scores, so filtering was different. Some clones are missing from TCRdb's copy, which holds only in-frame ones; the method was immunoSEQ multiplex PCR. Clonal size and the V and J genes are those of that table, whereas D and trimming came from the DNA. The table shows roughly 500,000 clones, with 95% to 97% occurring only once.

The sample consisted of naive CD4+ T cells sorted from blood. The subset denotes: CD45RA+ positively selected. This clonotype originated in a young woman in good health. The chain combines TRBV7-9 with TRBJ2-7; D possibly corresponds to TRBD1 (5 bases). DNA for the CDR3: TGTGCCAGCAGCAGGGGTCTCAATAACGAGCAGTACTTC. Translation gives CASSRGLNNEQYF. Full variable domain (rest looked up from reference TRBV7-9 and TRBJ2-7): DTGVSQNPRHKITKRGQNVTFRCDPISEHNRLYWYRQTLGQGPEFLTYFQNEAQLEKSRLLSDRFSAERPKGSFSTLEIQRTEQGDSAMYLCASSRGLNNEQYFGPGTRLTVT.